This T cell receptor (beta chain) was obtained from a study of blood T cell repertoires in COVID-19. Turning to the study itself: Samples of COVID-19 (acute and convalescent) were obtained from the United States, Italy and Spain.

The CDR3 contains 14 residues. With 4 bases removed from V and 2 bases from J, the gap between germline ends came to 12 bases. The V gene's germline CDR1 is MNHEY and CDR2 SMNVEV (reference sequence). This clone showed up just once. The method was immunoSEQ multiplex PCR; TCRdb's version includes in-frame clones alone and lacks a portion of them. This sample has approximately 190,000 clones, with about four fifths found just once. Sequenced material: peripheral blood. The TCR was taken from a woman aged 35 to 49 with acute or convalescent COVID-19. The chain couples TRBV27 to TRBJ2-7; the D is unclear. CDR3 sequence: CASSSARSPYEQYF. The CDR3 coding sequence is TGTGCCAGCAGTTCCGCCCGGAGCCCCTACGAGCAGTACTTC.